These 10 T cell receptor beta chains share one sample of origin, sequenced in a study of shared T cell receptors in the human thymus. Assay: immunoSEQ multiplex PCR; the TCRdb copy retains only in-frame clones and omits some. The repertoire holds approximately 660,000 clones, with 85% to 90% as singletons. Separately, the same data were catalogued under a study of human thymus T cells.

Sequences were obtained from thymocytes. The source of these receptors is a boy younger than two with a congenital heart defect.

This clone was observed a single time. The chain combines TRBV30 with TRBJ1-2, with no clear D. Germline V gives CDR1 GTSNPN, CDR2 SVGIG (reference sequence). The germline V and J ends were trimmed by 8 bases and 8 bases, with 15 bases remaining between them. The CDR3 length is 11 residues. In DNA form, the CDR3 reads TGTGCCGAATCCTTAAGAGGGGGCTACACCTTC. This codes for CAESLRGGYTF.

The chain couples TRBV14 to TRBJ1-1; a possible D gene is TRBD1 (5 bases). Trimming left V 0 bases short and J 5 bases short, with 16 bases between. This CDR3 contains 16 residues. The germline gives CDR1 SGHDN, CDR2 FVKESK. The CDR3 DNA reads TGTGCCAGCAGCCAAGAGCGCGGCAGGGCGGGGACTGAAGCTTTCTTT. Its translation is CASSQERGRAGTEAFF.

This rearrangement joins TRBV13 to TRBJ2-1; 8 positions agree with TRBD2. J gave up 4 bases and V 0 bases, and 14 bases lay outside the gene matches. Germline V gene data show CDR1 as PRHDT and CDR2 as FYEKMQ (reference sequence). CDR3 length: 19 residues. CDR3 coding DNA: TGTGCCAGCAGCTTAGGCGCTAGCGGGCCACCGTTTAAGTACAATGAGCAGTTCTTC. As protein: CASSLGASGPPFKYNEQFF.

The chain combines TRBV2 with TRBJ2-2; 11 nucleotides line up with TRBD2. The ends lost 5 bases at V and 5 bases at J; junction bases unmatched: 16. This CDR3 contains 19 residues. Germline-derived CDR1 and CDR2 are SNHLY and FYNNEI. The DNA for the CDR3 is TGTGCCAGCAGTACTGAGCTACGACTAGCGGGATTTCATACCGGGGAGCTGTTTTTT. This translates into CASSTELRLAGFHTGELFF. Full variable domain (rest looked up from reference TRBV2 and TRBJ2-2): EPEVTQTPSHQVTQMGQEVILRCVPISNHLYFYWYRQILGQKVEFLVSFYNNEISEKSEIFDDQFSVERPDGSNFTLKIRSTKLEDSAMYFCASSTELRLAGFHTGELFFGEGSRLTVL.

This chain links TRBV13 with TRBJ1-5; 8 bases map to TRBD1. Germline V lookup: CDR1 PRHDT, CDR2 FYEKMQ (reference sequence). This CDR3 region has 17 residues. Unmatched junction bases numbered 13, after V lost 5 bases and J lost 4 bases. CDR3 nucleotides: TGTGCCAGCAGCCAGAATCTTAAGACAGGGGAGAATCAGCCCCAGCATTTT. Amino acid sequence: CASSQNLKTGENQPQHF.

CDR3 bases: TGTGCCAGCAGCCCGGACAGGGGAGAAGCTTTCTTT. It yields the protein CASSPDRGEAFF. V and J are TRBV14 and TRBJ1-1; 9 nucleotides agree with TRBD1. Trimming at V came to 4 bases and at J to 8 bases, leaving 2 bases not matched to a gene. CDR1 is SGHDN, CDR2 FVKESK, per germline. The CDR3 length is 12 residues.

The chain couples TRBV19 to TRBJ2-1, with TRBD2 matching 7 bases. V gave up 11 bases and J gave up 2 bases; unmatched junction bases: 21. CDR1 and CDR2 from the germline V gene are LNHDA and SQIVND (reference sequence). This CDR3 is 18 amino acids long. For the CDR3, the DNA is TGTGCCCCAACTAGGTTATATATTGGGAGGGCCCCCTACAATGAGCAGTTCTTC. Amino acid sequence: CAPTRLYIGRAPYNEQFF.

This clone was seen once. The rearrangement links TRBV19 to TRBJ2-3; 10 bases agree with TRBD2. The CDR3 length is 16 residues. V gave up 5 bases and J gave up 2 bases; unmatched junction bases: 7. Germline CDR1 LNHDA, CDR2 SQIVND (reference sequence). CDR3 loop: CASSATLAGSTDTQYF. The CDR3 DNA reads as TGTGCCAGTAGTGCGACACTAGCGGGGTCCACAGATACGCAGTATTTT.

This chain joins TRBV12-5 and TRBJ2-3; no clear D gene. The V and J ends lost 0 bases and 0 bases respectively, with 10 bases between them. CDR3 length: 16 amino acids. Per germline, CDR1 LGHNT and CDR2 FRNRAP. CDR3 residues: CASGLVTESSTDTQYF. The CDR3 DNA is TGTGCTAGTGGTTTGGTCACAGAGAGTAGCACAGATACGCAGTATTTT.

V is TRBV10-1 and J is TRBJ2-3; D not certain. CDR3 length: 11 residues. Trimming pared 9 bases from V and 6 bases from J, leaving 10 bases between. CDR1 WNHNN and CDR2 SYGVQD come from the germline V gene (reference sequence). CDR3 nucleotide sequence: TGCGCCAGTGGATCCGGGGATACGCAGTATTTT. Translating it yields CASGSGDTQYF.